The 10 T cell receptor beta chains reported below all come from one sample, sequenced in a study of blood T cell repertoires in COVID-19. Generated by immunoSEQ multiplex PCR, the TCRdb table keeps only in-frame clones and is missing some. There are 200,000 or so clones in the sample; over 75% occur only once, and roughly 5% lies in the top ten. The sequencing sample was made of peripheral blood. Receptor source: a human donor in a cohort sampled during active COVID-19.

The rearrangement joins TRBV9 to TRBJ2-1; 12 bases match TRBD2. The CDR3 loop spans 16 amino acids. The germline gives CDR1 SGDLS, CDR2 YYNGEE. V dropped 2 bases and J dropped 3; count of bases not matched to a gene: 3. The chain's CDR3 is CASSVTSGSIYNEQFF. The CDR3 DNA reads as TGTGCCAGCAGCGTGACTAGCGGGAGCATCTACAATGAGCAGTTCTTC.

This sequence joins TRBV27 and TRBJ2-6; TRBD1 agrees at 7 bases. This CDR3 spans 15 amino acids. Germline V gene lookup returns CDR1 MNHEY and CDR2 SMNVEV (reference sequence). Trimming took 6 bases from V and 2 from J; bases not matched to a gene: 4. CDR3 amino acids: CASRSQGTGANVLTF. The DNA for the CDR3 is TGTGCCAGCAGATCACAGGGGACTGGGGCCAACGTCCTGACTTTC.

This CDR3 is CASSLGMSGNTIYF. CDR3 DNA sequence: TGTGCCAGCAGCTTAGGCATGAGTGGAAACACCATATATTTT. V gene TRBV11-2 combines with J gene TRBJ1-3; unclear D gene. Germline lookup yields CDR1 SGHAT and CDR2 FQNNGV. Trimming left V 1 base short and J 3 bases short, with 7 bases between. CDR3 size: 14 residues.

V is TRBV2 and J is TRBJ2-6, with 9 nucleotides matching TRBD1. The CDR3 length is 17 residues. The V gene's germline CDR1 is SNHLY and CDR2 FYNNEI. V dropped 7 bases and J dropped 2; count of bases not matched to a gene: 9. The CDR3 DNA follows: TGTGCCAGCACCTACGGACAGGGGAATACTGGGGCCAACGTCCTGACTTTC. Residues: CASTYGQGNTGANVLTF.

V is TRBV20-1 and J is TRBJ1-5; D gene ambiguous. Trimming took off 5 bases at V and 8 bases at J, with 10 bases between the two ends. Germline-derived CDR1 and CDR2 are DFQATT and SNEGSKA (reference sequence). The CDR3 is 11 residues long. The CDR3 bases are TGCAGTGCTGCTGAGTTGGAGCCCCAGCATTTT. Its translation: CSAAELEPQHF.

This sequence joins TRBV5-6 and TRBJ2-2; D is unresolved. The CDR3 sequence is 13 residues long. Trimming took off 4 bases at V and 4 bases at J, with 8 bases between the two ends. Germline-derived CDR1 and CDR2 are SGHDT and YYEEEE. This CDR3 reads CASSPLTTGELFF. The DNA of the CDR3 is TGTGCCAGCAGCCCCCTAACCACCGGGGAGCTGTTTTTT. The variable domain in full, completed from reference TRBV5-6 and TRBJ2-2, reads DAGVTQSPTHLIKTRGQQVTLRCSPKSGHDTVSWYQQALGQGPQFIFQYYEEEERQRGNFPDRFSGHQFPNYSSELNVNALLLGDSALYLCASSPLTTGELFFGEGSRLTVL.

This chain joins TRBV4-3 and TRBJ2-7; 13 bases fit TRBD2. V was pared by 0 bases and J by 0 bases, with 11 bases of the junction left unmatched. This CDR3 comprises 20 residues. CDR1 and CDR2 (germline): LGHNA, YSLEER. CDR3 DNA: TGCGCCAGCAGCCAAGAAACGGGACTAGCGGGAACTACAAACTCCTACGAGCAGTACTTC. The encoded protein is CASSQETGLAGTTNSYEQYF.

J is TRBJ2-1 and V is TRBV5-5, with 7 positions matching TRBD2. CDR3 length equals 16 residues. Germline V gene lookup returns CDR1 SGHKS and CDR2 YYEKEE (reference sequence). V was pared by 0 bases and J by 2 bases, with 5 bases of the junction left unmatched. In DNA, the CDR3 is TGTGCCAGCAGCTTGGGGTTCCTAGCGGCCTACAATGAGCAGTTCTTC. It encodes CASSLGFLAAYNEQFF.

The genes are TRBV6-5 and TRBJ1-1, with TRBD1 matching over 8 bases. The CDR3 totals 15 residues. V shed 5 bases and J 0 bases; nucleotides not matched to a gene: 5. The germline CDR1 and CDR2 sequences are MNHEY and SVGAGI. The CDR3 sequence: CASSLRTGMNTEAFF. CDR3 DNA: TGTGCCAGCAGTCTTCGGACAGGGATGAACACTGAAGCTTTCTTT.

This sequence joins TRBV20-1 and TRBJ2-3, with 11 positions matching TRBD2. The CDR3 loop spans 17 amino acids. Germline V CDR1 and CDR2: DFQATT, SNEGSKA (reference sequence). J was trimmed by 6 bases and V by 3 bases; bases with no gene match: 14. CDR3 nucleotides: TGCAGTGCTAGTGACCATGATAGCGGGAGGGCCGGGGATACGCAGTATTTT. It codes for CSASDHDSGRAGDTQYF.